Below are 2 T cell receptor beta chains sequenced from a single sample in a study of CD8 T cells in ankylosing spondylitis. Study conclusions and caveats: Characteristic, it appeared, of ankylosing spondylitis blood was a TCR beta motif of seven or eight highly homologous variants.

MiXCR, run by TCRdb on the 5' RACE reads, gives a single entry per CDR3 protein. The table includes 300,000 to 400,000 distinct CDR3 sequences, around 22% detected once. No antigen has been identified for these receptors. The sequenced sample consisted of blood, either unsorted or a sorted T cell fraction (not recorded which). The receptors stem from a male donor with ankylosing spondylitis.

The genes are TRBV4-2 and TRBJ2-1; TRBD2 matches 12 bases. J lost 9 bases, V lost 2 bases, and 14 bases had no gene match. The CDR3 runs 18 residues. Germline values: CDR1 LGHNA, CDR2 YNFKEQ. The CDR3 coding sequence is TGTGCCAGCAGCCAAAGTTTTCGTCGACTAGCGGGAGCATCTGAGCAGTTCTTC. Its translation: CASSQSFRRLAGASEQFF.

This clonotype was seen more than once but under ten times. V and J are TRBV21-1 and TRBJ1-3. TRBV21-1 constitutes a pseudogene. This CDR3 comprises 14 residues. The CDR3 nucleotides are TGTGCCAGCAGCAACAGGATCTCTGGAAACACCATATATTTT. Its protein product is CASSNRISGNTIYF.